This T cell receptor beta chain was observed in a study of T cell repertoires in cytomegalovirus infection. In TCRdb, the reads were re-called with MiXCR into one record per CDR3 protein. The sample includes approximately 1,000,000 distinct CDR3 sequences, under 40% of them seen just once. This clonotype was found many times. Antigen unknown. This CDR3 spans 13 amino acids. Germline CDR1 is SGHVS and CDR2 is FQNEAQ. Trimming pared 4 bases from V and 6 bases from J, leaving 10 bases between. The rearrangement joins TRBV7-8 to TRBJ2-1, with D perhaps given as TRBD1 or TRBD2 (5 bases each). Sequences were derived from cultured CD8+ T cells from PBMCs, sampled from culture after CMV antigen stimulation. The clonotype comes from a human donor in good health (CMV status not recorded). Some clones in this sample may be carry-over from other donors' samples. Here the CDR3 reads CASSWGTGNEQFF. The CDR3 region has the DNA TGTGCCAGCAGCTGGGGGACGGGCAATGAGCAGTTCTTC.